This T cell receptor beta chain was captured by sequencing in a study of blood T cell repertoires in COVID-19. Background on the study: Researchers got acute and convalescent COVID-19 samples from the United States, Italy and Spain. PBMCs, B-cell-depleted T cells, or T cells provided the cDNA or gDNA that made up the material.

The CDR3 covers 15 residues. Germline CDR1 is KGHDR and CDR2 is SFDVKD. V lost 1 base, J lost 4 bases, and 4 bases stayed unmatched. Authors' analysis steps: The authors estimated nucleated cell counts from reference gene primer amplification. The data were produced by immunoSEQ multiplex PCR, yet TCRdb's version contains in-frame clones alone and is incomplete. That table is the source of V, J and clone size, and D and trimming were worked out from the DNA. Seen here are 50,000 to 65,000 clones, about 86% observed once, and the top ten hold around 1.2%. Sequencing was performed on peripheral blood. The chain is built from TRBV24-1 and TRBJ2-5, with 8 bases aligning to TRBD1. The TCR sequence derives from a man in his forties with acute or convalescent COVID-19. CDR3 residues: CATSDLGQGRETQYF. CDR3 DNA: TGTGCCACCAGTGATTTAGGACAGGGACGAGAGACCCAGTACTTC.